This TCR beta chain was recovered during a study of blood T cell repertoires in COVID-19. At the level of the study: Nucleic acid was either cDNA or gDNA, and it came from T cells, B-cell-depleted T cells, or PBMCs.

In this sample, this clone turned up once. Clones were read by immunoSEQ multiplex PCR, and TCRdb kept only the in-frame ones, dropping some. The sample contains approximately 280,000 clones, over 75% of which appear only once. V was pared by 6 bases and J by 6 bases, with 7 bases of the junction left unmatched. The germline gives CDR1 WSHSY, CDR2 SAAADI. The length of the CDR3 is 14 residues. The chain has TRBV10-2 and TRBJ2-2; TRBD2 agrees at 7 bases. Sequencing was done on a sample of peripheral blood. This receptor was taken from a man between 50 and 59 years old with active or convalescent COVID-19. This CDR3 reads CASRRGGAAGELFF. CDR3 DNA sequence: TGCGCCAGCAGGAGGGGAGGGGCCGCCGGGGAGCTGTTTTTT.